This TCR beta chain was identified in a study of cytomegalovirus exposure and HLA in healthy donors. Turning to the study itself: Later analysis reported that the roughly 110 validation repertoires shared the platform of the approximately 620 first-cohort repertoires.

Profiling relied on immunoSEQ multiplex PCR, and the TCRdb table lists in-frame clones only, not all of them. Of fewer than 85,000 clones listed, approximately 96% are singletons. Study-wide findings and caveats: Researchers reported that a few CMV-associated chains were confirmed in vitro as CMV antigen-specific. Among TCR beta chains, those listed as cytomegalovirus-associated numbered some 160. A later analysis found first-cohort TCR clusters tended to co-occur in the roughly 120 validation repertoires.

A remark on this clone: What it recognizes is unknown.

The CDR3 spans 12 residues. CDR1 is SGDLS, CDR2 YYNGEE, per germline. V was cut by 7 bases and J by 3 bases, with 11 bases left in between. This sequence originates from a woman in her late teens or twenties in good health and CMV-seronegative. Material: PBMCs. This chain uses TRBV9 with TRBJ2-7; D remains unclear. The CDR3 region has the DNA TGTGCCAGCGGGCATAACCACTACGAGCAGTACTTC. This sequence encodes CASGHNHYEQYF.